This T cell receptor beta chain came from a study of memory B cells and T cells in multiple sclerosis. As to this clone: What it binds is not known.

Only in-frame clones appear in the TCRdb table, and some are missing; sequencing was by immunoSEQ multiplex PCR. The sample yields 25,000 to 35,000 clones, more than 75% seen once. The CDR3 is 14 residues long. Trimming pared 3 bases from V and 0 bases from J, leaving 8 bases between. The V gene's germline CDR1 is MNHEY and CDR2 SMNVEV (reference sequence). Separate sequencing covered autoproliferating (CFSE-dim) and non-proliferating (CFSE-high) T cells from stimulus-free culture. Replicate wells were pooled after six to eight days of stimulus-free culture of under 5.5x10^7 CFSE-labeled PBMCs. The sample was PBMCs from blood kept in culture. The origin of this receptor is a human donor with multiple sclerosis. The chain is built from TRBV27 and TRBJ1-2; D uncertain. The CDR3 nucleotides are TGTGCCAGCAGTTTCTTGGGAGCTAACTATGGCTACACCTTC. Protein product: CASSFLGANYGYTF.